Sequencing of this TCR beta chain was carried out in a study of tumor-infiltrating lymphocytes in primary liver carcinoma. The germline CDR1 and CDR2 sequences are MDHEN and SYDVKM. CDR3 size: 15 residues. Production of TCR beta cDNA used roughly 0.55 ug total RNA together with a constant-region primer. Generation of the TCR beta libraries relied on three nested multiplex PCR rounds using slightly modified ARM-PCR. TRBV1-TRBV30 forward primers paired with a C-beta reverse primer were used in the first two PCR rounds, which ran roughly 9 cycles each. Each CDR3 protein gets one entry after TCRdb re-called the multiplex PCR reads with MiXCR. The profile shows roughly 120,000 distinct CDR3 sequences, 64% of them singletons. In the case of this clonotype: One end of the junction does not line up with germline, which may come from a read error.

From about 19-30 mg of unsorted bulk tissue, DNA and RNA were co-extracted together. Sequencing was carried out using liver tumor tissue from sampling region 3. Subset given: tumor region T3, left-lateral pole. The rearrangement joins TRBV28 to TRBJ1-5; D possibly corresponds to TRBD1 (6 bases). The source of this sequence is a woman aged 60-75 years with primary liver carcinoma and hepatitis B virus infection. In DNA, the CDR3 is TGTGCCTGCAGAAATCACGGGCAGGGGAATCAGTCCCAGCATTTT. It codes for CACRNHGQGNQSQHF.